This record looks at one T cell receptor (beta chain) sequence and its context. Its antigen remains unknown. This sample was included in a study of T cell responses to AZD1222 COVID-19 vaccine. Whole-study findings and limits: Compared with day 0, the breadth and depth of the Spike-specific TCR repertoire rose significantly after two doses of AZD1222. There were repertoire samples only from the period after the peak T cell response.

V lost 0 bases, J lost 2 bases, and 10 bases lay in between. Germline CDR1 reads LGHDT; CDR2 reads YNNKEL (reference sequence). The CDR3 spans 15 residues. Assay: immunoSEQ multiplex PCR; the TCRdb copy retains only in-frame clones and omits some. Among around 140,000 clones listed, about 90% were seen once. This material consisted of peripheral blood, taken 28 days after the second dose of the MenACWY control vaccine. The chain links TRBV3-1 (or the pseudogene TRBV3-2) to TRBJ1-2; tentative D call: TRBD1 (5 bases). The TCR sequence derives from an adult who received the MenACWY meningococcal vaccine as a control. The CDR3 DNA is TGTGCCAGCAGCCAAGATCCCGACAGAAACTATGGCTACACCTTC. Protein product: CASSQDPDRNYGYTF.